The sequence of this TCR beta chain was determined in a study of response to subunit inactivated influenza vaccine. Study-wide results and caveats: T cells newly recruited by each seasonal influenza vaccination are few, the authors suggested.

V lost 4 bases to trimming and J lost 2 bases, with 7 bases between them. This CDR3 comprises 13 residues. This clonotype showed up many times. The antigen is not known. A single record per CDR3 protein comes from TCRdb applying MiXCR to the RT-PCR reads. The data contain 800,000 to 1,000,000 distinct CDR3 sequences, over 20% of them singletons. The source was PBMCs from blood, collected roughly 5 days after vaccination. The origin of this receptor is a man aged 45-65 years who received an inactivated influenza vaccine. The chain couples TRBV12-3 or TRBV12-4 to TRBJ2-3, with unresolved D. Here the CDR3 reads CASSWANTDTQYF. The CDR3 DNA reads TGTGCCAGCAGTTGGGCCAACACAGATACGCAGTATTTT.